A selection of T cell receptor beta chains follows, all from one sample in a study of blood T cell repertoires in COVID-19. Sequencing was performed with immunoSEQ multiplex PCR; in TCRdb, only in-frame clones are kept and a portion is missing. The profile shows 80,000 or so clones, about 82% of them singletons. The sample consisted of peripheral blood. The source of these receptors is a man aged 50 or older with COVID-19, enrolled during active disease. Both conserved end residues are part of each CDR3. A D gene is named only where the DNA matches it firmly. Only part of the rows carry a size: once, few, many, or a class if the clone is expanded.

size,V,D,J,CDR3,DNA
.,TRBV5-5,.,TRBJ1-4,CASSLAGLGNEKLFF,TGTGCCAGCAGCTTGGCAGGGCTGGGGAACGAAAAACTGTTTTTT
.,TRBV3-1/TRBV3-2,TRBD2,TRBJ2-5,CASSQAGLAGKETQYF,TGTGCCAGCAGCCAAGCGGGACTAGCGGGTAAAGAGACCCAGTACTTC
few,TRBV13,TRBD1,TRBJ2-3,CASRRLGQGLTDTQYF,TGTGCCAGCAGGCGGTTGGGACAGGGGCTGACAGATACGCAGTATTTT
once,TRBV24-1,TRBD2,TRBJ2-1,CATSGASGRSYNEQFF,TGTGCCACCAGTGGGGCTAGCGGGAGGTCATACAATGAGCAGTTCTTC
.,TRBV9,.,TRBJ1-1,CASSVPGITEAFF,TGTGCCAGCAGCGTCCCAGGGATCACTGAAGCTTTCTTT
.,TRBV7-8,TRBD1,TRBJ1-2,CASSRVRDRDYGYTF,TGTGCCAGCAGCCGAGTCCGGGACAGGGACTATGGCTACACCTTC
.,TRBV2,.,TRBJ1-1,CASSYKNTEAFF,TGTGCCAGCAGTTACAAGAACACTGAAGCTTTCTTT
.,TRBV27,.,TRBJ1-3,CASSRTGDGNTIYF,TGTGCCAGCAGTAGAACAGGAGATGGAAACACCATATATTTT
.,TRBV9,.,TRBJ1-5,CASSWTGDNQPQHF,TGTGCCAGCAGCTGGACGGGGGATAATCAGCCCCAGCATTTT
.,TRBV12-3/TRBV12-4,TRBD1,TRBJ2-1,CASRGTGDNEQFF,TGTGCCAGCAGAGGGACAGGGGACAATGAGCAGTTCTTC
.,TRBV28,.,TRBJ1-2,CASSPTRGTDGYTF,TGTGCCAGCAGTCCCACGAGGGGGACGGATGGCTACACCTTC
few,TRBV30,.,TRBJ1-1,CAWNRMGQNTEAFF,TGTGCCTGGAATCGGATGGGCCAGAACACTGAAGCTTTCTTT
.,TRBV5-1,TRBD1,TRBJ1-4,CASSLEGQSNEKLFF,TGCGCCAGCAGCTTGGAGGGACAGTCTAATGAAAAACTGTTTTTT
.,TRBV9,TRBD2,TRBJ2-3,CASSVDGRGPTDTQYF,TGTGCCAGCAGCGTAGACGGGAGGGGACCCACAGATACGCAGTATTTT
.,TRBV10-3,.,TRBJ1-6,CAISEPRGDSPLHF,TGTGCCATCAGTGAGCCTCGCGGGGATTCACCCCTCCACTTT
.,TRBV2,TRBD2,TRBJ2-7,CASNGGTTYEQYF,TGTGCCAGCAATGGCGGGACTACCTACGAGCAGTACTTC
.,TRBV14,.,TRBJ2-5,CASSQETGFGETQYF,TGTGCCAGCAGCCAAGAAACAGGGTTTGGAGAGACCCAGTACTTC
.,TRBV2,TRBD2,TRBJ2-1,CASSEAGTSGNRNEQFF,TGTGCCAGCAGTGAAGCAGGGACTAGCGGGAATAGGAATGAGCAGTTCTTC
.,TRBV13,TRBD2,TRBJ2-1,CASSLSGSYYNEQFF,TGTGCCAGCAGCCTAAGCGGGAGTTACTACAATGAGCAGTTCTTC
once,TRBV15,.,TRBJ2-3,CATSEGGSTDTQYF,TGTGCCACCAGCGAGGGCGGGTCCACAGATACGCAGTATTTT
.,TRBV6-2/TRBV6-3,TRBD1,TRBJ1-4,CASSYSLRREDRFEKLFF,TGTGCCAGCAGTTACTCGTTGCGTCGAGAGGACAGGTTTGAAAAACTGTTTTTT
.,TRBV24-1,TRBD1,TRBJ2-3,CATSDTRTGRNTQYF,TGTGCCACCAGTGATACACGGACAGGGCGAAATACGCAGTATTTT
.,TRBV18,TRBD1,TRBJ2-5,CASSPLQGSQETQYF,TGTGCCAGCTCACCACTACAGGGGTCCCAAGAGACCCAGTACTTC
.,TRBV6-5,.,TRBJ2-7,CASGGRSYEQYF,TGTGCCAGCGGGGGGAGGTCCTACGAGCAGTACTTC
.,TRBV5-1,TRBD1,TRBJ1-6,CASSPQGAPRNSPLHF,TGCGCCAGCAGCCCACAGGGGGCGCCCCGGAATTCACCCCTCCACTTT
.,TRBV6-5,TRBD2,TRBJ2-3,CASSWTSGRASDTQYF,TGTGCCAGCAGTTGGACTAGCGGGAGGGCCTCAGATACGCAGTATTTT
.,TRBV14,.,TRBJ2-7,CASSQGAFYEQYF,TGTGCCAGCAGCCAGGGAGCTTTCTACGAGCAGTACTTC
.,TRBV6-5,TRBD1,TRBJ2-5,CASRDRGEETQYF,TGTGCCAGTCGGGACAGGGGGGAAGAGACCCAGTACTTC
.,TRBV19,.,TRBJ1-4,CASSIIGGATNEKLFF,TGTGCCAGTAGTATTATTGGAGGCGCAACTAATGAAAAACTGTTTTTT
.,TRBV5-4,TRBD1,TRBJ1-6,CASRKTGEGSPLHF,TGTGCCAGCAGGAAGACAGGGGAAGGTTCACCCCTCCACTTT
.,TRBV30,TRBD2,TRBJ2-2,CAWSRTSGRFTGELFF,TGTGCCTGGTCGAGGACTAGCGGGAGATTTACCGGGGAGCTGTTTTTT
.,TRBV18,.,TRBJ1-3,CASSRKGPISGNTIYF,TGTGCCAGCTCACGGAAGGGGCCTATCTCTGGAAACACCATATATTTT
.,TRBV23-1,TRBD2,TRBJ2-7,CASIRTSGVKNPYEQYF,TGCGCCAGCATCCGCACTAGCGGAGTCAAAAACCCCTACGAGCAGTACTTC
.,TRBV20-1,TRBD1,TRBJ1-1,CSATTGAAAFF,TGCAGTGCCACGACAGGGGCGGCAGCTTTCTTT
.,TRBV6-5,TRBD1,TRBJ1-1,CASHLGGQLNTEAFF,TGTGCCAGCCACCTCGGGGGACAGCTGAACACTGAAGCTTTCTTT
.,TRBV7-8,.,TRBJ2-7,CASSPRTSYEQYF,TGTGCCAGCAGTCCCCGTACAAGTTACGAGCAGTACTTC
once,TRBV25-1,.,TRBJ2-5,CASSEQGGTQYF,TGTGCCAGCAGTGAACAGGGGGGGACCCAGTACTTC
.,TRBV6-2/TRBV6-3,.,TRBJ2-1,CASSYWDMSYNEQFF,TGTGCCAGCAGTTACTGGGACATGTCCTACAATGAGCAGTTCTTC
.,TRBV14,TRBD1,TRBJ2-1,CASSPGGWDSYNEQFF,TGTGCCAGCAGCCCCGGCGGTTGGGACAGCTACAATGAGCAGTTCTTC
.,TRBV19,TRBD1,TRBJ1-2,CASSQGPGGLYGYTF,TGTGCCAGTAGCCAGGGACCAGGGGGCCTCTATGGCTACACCTTC
.,TRBV5-8,TRBD1,TRBJ2-1,CASRLQGAFNEQFF,TGTGCCAGCAGACTACAGGGGGCATTCAATGAGCAGTTCTTC
.,TRBV4-3,.,TRBJ1-1,CASSQVRANTEAFF,TGCGCCAGCAGCCAAGTCAGGGCGAACACTGAAGCTTTCTTT
.,TRBV28,TRBD2,TRBJ2-7,CASSKRRESSEQYF,TGTGCCAGCAGTAAGAGGCGGGAGAGTAGCGAGCAGTACTTC
.,TRBV10-3,.,TRBJ2-7,CAISESSYEQYF,TGTGCCATCAGTGAGTCGAGCTACGAGCAGTACTTC
.,TRBV11-3,.,TRBJ2-7,CASSRDTYYEQYF,TGTGCCAGCAGCAGGGACACCTACTACGAGCAGTACTTC